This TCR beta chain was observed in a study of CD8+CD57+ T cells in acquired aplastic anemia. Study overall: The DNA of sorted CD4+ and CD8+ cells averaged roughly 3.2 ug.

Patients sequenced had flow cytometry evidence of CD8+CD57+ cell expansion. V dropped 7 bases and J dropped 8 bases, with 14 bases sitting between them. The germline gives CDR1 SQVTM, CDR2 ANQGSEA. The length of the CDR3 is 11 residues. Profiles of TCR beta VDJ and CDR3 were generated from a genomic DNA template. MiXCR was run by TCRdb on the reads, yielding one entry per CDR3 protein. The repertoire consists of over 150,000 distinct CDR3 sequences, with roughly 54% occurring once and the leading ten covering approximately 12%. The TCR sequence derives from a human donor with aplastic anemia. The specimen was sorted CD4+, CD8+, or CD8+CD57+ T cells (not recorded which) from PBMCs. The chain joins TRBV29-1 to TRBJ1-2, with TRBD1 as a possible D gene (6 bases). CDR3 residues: CSAYGGTGYTF. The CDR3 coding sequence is TGCAGCGCCTACGGGGGCACCGGCTACACCTTC. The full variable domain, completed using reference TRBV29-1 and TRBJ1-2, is SAVISQKPSRDICQRGTSLTIQCQVDSQVTMMFWYRQQPGQSLTLIATANQGSEATYESGFVIDKFPISRPNLTFSTLTVSNMSPEDSSIYLCSAYGGTGYTFGSGTRLTVV.